This is a list of T cell receptor beta chains from one sample in a study of technical replicates of blood from several donors. Libraries were prepared by immunoSEQ multiplex PCR; TCRdb keeps only in-frame clonotypes and omits some of them. The profile shows roughly 90,000 clones, roughly 92% of them singletons. Sequences were obtained from T cells isolated from PBMCs. All receptors derive from a human donor in good health. The CDR3 runs from the conserved cysteine through the conserved F or W. The D gene is left open where the match is weak. Clone sizes are given selectively: once, few, many, or a class where the clone is expanded.

TRBJ1-1	-	TRBV6-4	-	TGTGCCAGCAGTTCTGACAGGCTCGACACTGAAGCTTTCTTT	CASSSDRLDTEAFF
TRBJ2-2	-	TRBV25-1	-	TGTGCCAGCGCCAGGGGTACGGACACCGGGGAGCTGTTTTTT	CASARGTDTGELFF
TRBJ1-1	-	TRBV12-5	-	TGTGCTAGTGGTTTGACTCGGGGGTCAGCTTTCTTT	CASGLTRGSAFF
TRBJ2-7	-	TRBV27	TRBD2	TGTGCCAGCAGTTTCTTCTCGAGCGGGACTACCTACGAGCAGTACTTC	CASSFFSSGTTYEQYF
TRBJ1-1	-	TRBV16	-	TGTGCCAGCAGCCAAGCCGGCAGGGTACATACTGAAGCTTTCTTT	CASSQAGRVHTEAFF
TRBJ2-1	few	TRBV7-9	TRBD2	TGTGCCAGCAGCTATTCCCGACTAGCGGGGCATTACAATGAGCAGTTCTTC	CASSYSRLAGHYNEQFF
TRBJ2-7	-	TRBV19	TRBD1	TGTGCCAGTAGTACCCCGGGACAGGCCTACGAGCAGTACTTC	CASSTPGQAYEQYF
TRBJ2-1	-	TRBV19	-	TGTGCCAGTAGTATGCTAGCTTCGAAGGTGGATGAGCAGTTCTTC	CASSMLASKVDEQFF
TRBJ2-1	-	TRBV5-4	TRBD2	TGTGCCAGCAGCTTGGTGCTAGCGGGTATATTCTCGAGCTCCTACAATGAGCAGTTCTTC	CASSLVLAGIFSSSYNEQFF
TRBJ2-5	-	TRBV5-1	TRBD1	TGCGCCAGCAGCTTGGGGACAGGAGTACTGTCGCAAGAGACCCAGTACTTC	CASSLGTGVLSQETQYF
TRBJ2-5	-	TRBV5-1	-	TGCGCCAGCAGCTTGGCCCCAGGGATCCAAGAGACCCAGTACTTC	CASSLAPGIQETQYF
TRBJ2-1	-	TRBV9	TRBD1	TGTGCCAGCAGCGTAGGCCCGGGACAGTCTCACAATGAGCAGTTCTTC	CASSVGPGQSHNEQFF
TRBJ2-1	-	TRBV2	-	TGTGCCAGCAGTGTAGTCGGCAGCGTCCCCGTCAGGGAGTTCTTC	CASSVVGSVPVREFF
TRBJ2-1	-	TRBV6-5	-	TGTGCCAGCAGTTACAGCGGGTACAATGAGCAGTTCTTC	CASSYSGYNEQFF
TRBJ2-7	-	TRBV29-1	-	TGCAGCGTTGATTGGGGGGACGAGCAGTACTTC	CSVDWGDEQYF
TRBJ1-6	-	TRBV13	-	TGTGCCAGCAGCTTAGGAAGGGGTTCAGTTTCACCCCTCCACTTT	CASSLGRGSVSPLHF
TRBJ1-1	once	TRBV19	-	TGTGCCAGTAGTATAGGGCCCCTCAGGACTGAAGCTTTCTTT	CASSIGPLRTEAFF
TRBJ1-1	-	TRBV19	-	TGTGCCAGTAGTATTTCCCGATGGAGGCGGTTGGACACTGAAGCTTTCTTT	CASSISRWRRLDTEAFF
TRBJ2-2	few	TRBV6-6	-	TGTGCCAGCAGCCCGCCCAGGGGGGCGAACACCGGGGAGCTGTTTTTT	CASSPPRGANTGELFF
TRBJ2-3	once	TRBV14	TRBD2	TGTGCCAGCAGCCGACGCGGGGGGTTAGCGGGACCCAAAAGAGGCAACACAGATACGCAGTATTTT	CASSRRGGLAGPKRGNTDTQYF
TRBJ1-2	-	TRBV2	TRBD1	TGTGCCAGCCAGATAAGACAGGGAGTCACCTATGGCTACACCTTC	CASQIRQGVTYGYTF
TRBJ1-4	-	TRBV2	-	TGTGCCAGCGCCCGAGGATCAACTAATGAAAAACTGTTTTTT	CASARGSTNEKLFF
TRBJ1-6	-	TRBV27	TRBD1	TGTGCCAGCAGTCCATACAGGGGCGGGGATTCACCCCTCCACTTT	CASSPYRGGDSPLHF
TRBJ2-1	-	TRBV27	TRBD2	TGTGCCAGCAGTTTAACTAGCGGGAGCCTTATCACCAATGAGCAGTTCTTC	CASSLTSGSLITNEQFF
TRBJ1-1	-	TRBV28	TRBD1	TGTGCCAGCAGCCGGACAGGGGGTTCGTTCACTGAAGCTTTCTTT	CASSRTGGSFTEAFF
TRBJ2-3	-	TRBV5-1	-	TGCGCCAGCAGGTTGAGAGTAGGCACAGATACGCAGTATTTT	CASRLRVGTDTQYF
TRBJ1-5	-	TRBV15	-	TGTGCCACCAGCAGTCGGACAGATCAGCCCCAGCATTTT	CATSSRTDQPQHF
TRBJ1-6	few	TRBV7-9	-	TGTGCCAGCAGCTTTGACAGGAACTTTTCACCCCTCCACTTT	CASSFDRNFSPLHF
TRBJ1-1	-	TRBV11-1	TRBD1	TGTGCCAGCAGCAGATTAGGCCCTTTGGGGACAGGGTCCGCTGAAGCTTTCTTT	CASSRLGPLGTGSAEAFF
TRBJ2-1	-	TRBV9	TRBD2	TGTGCCAGCAGCGCGAGCGGGGTCTCCTACAATGAGCAGTTCTTC	CASSASGVSYNEQFF
TRBJ2-1	-	TRBV28	TRBD2	TGTGCCAGCGCAAGCGGGAGCTCCTACAATGAGCAGTTCTTC	CASASGSSYNEQFF
TRBJ1-2	-	TRBV6-1	TRBD1	TGTGCCAGCAGAACCGGGACAGGAGAATATGGCTACACCTTC	CASRTGTGEYGYTF
TRBJ2-2	once	TRBV6-5	-	TGTGCCAGCAGAGCCCCCTCCGGGGAGCTGTTTTTT	CASRAPSGELFF
TRBJ2-3	-	TRBV7-8	TRBD1	TGTGCCAGCAGTCGTCTCAGGGGGCGAAAAGATACGCAGTATTTT	CASSRLRGRKDTQYF
TRBJ1-4	-	TRBV27	-	TGTGCCAGTACTCCAGGGCCGGACCACAAAAAACTGTTTTTT	CASTPGPDHKKLFF
TRBJ1-6	-	TRBV10-3	-	TGTGCCATCAGTGAAGGCAGGGGCTTTTTTTCACCCCTCCACTTT	CAISEGRGFFSPLHF
TRBJ2-7	-	TRBV6-1	-	TGTGCCAGTCCTCCGGGGGTAGGGTACGAGCAGTACTTC	CASPPGVGYEQYF
TRBJ2-7	-	TRBV4-1	TRBD1	TGCGCCAGCAGCCCGATTCCCCGGGGACAGACCTACGAGCAGTACTTC	CASSPIPRGQTYEQYF
TRBJ2-1	-	TRBV30	TRBD2	TGTGCCTGGAGTGCGACACCCCCAACTAGCGGGGCCACATACAATGAGCAGTTCTTC	CAWSATPPTSGATYNEQFF
TRBJ2-7	-	TRBV19	-	TGTGCCAGTAGTATAAATACAGCCTACGAGCAGTACTTC	CASSINTAYEQYF
TRBJ1-2	-	TRBV7-9	TRBD1	TGTGCCAGCAGTTCACAGGGGGCAATAGATAACTATGGCTACACCTTC	CASSSQGAIDNYGYTF
TRBJ1-1	-	TRBV28	-	TGTGCCAGCAGTCAACGACAGGTGGGAGCTTTCTTT	CASSQRQVGAFF
TRBJ1-2	-	TRBV29-1	-	TGCAGCGTTGACCTGAGGCGGACAGTCGACTATGGCTACACCTTC	CSVDLRRTVDYGYTF
TRBJ2-7	-	TRBV19	TRBD1	TGTGCCAGTAGTGAGGGGACAGGGGTTTACGAGCAGTACTTC	CASSEGTGVYEQYF
TRBJ2-1	-	TRBV6-5	-	TGTGCCAGCATGGACATCCCTGGTAATGAGCAGTTCTTC	CASMDIPGNEQFF
TRBJ2-7	-	TRBV28	TRBD1	TGTGCCAGCAGTTCGCCGGGACAGGGCGACTACGAGCAGTACTTC	CASSSPGQGDYEQYF
TRBJ1-2	once	TRBV5-1	TRBD1	TGCGCCAGCAGCTTGTCCAACCAACGGGACAGGGGGAACTATGGCTACACCTTC	CASSLSNQRDRGNYGYTF
TRBJ2-7	-	TRBV5-4	TRBD2	TGTGCCAGCAGCCCGGGGCGGGAGTACCACGAGCAGTACTTC	CASSPGREYHEQYF
TRBJ2-3	-	TRBV29-1	-	TGCAGCGTCGGTAGCGGAAAAGCTCCAGATACGCAGTATTTT	CSVGSGKAPDTQYF
TRBJ2-7	-	TRBV27	-	TGTGCCAGCAGTCATAGACAGCGCTCCTACGAGCAGTACTTC	CASSHRQRSYEQYF
TRBJ2-7	-	TRBV5-4	TRBD1	TGTGCCAGCAGCGTTGACAGGGGGAGTTACGAGCAGTACTTC	CASSVDRGSYEQYF
TRBJ1-1	-	TRBV27	-	TGTGCCAGCAGTTCACCCGCCGGAGCTTTCTTT	CASSSPAGAFF
TRBJ2-5	-	TRBV10-3	TRBD2	TGTGCCATCAGTGAGTCGGAGGTCAAGCGGGGGCCCCAAGAGACCCAGTACTTC	CAISESEVKRGPQETQYF
TRBJ1-1	-	TRBV28	TRBD1	TGTGCCAGCAATAGACAGGGAGATTTTGAAGCTTTCTTT	CASNRQGDFEAFF
TRBJ1-1	-	TRBV19	-	TGTGCCAGTAGTATAGGACTTAGGAACACTGAAGCTTTCTTT	CASSIGLRNTEAFF